This entry lists 20 T cell receptor beta chains sequenced from one sample in a study of molecular identifiers for immune sequencing clone quantification. TCRdb re-analysed the PCR reads in MiXCR, keeping a single row per CDR3 protein. This sample has about half a million distinct CDR3 sequences, with around 23% found just once. Sequencing was done on a sample of naive CD8+ T cells from blood, with Jurkat cell RNA spiked in. Subset here: FACS-sorted CD8+CD4-CCR7+CD45RA+ naive T cells. Receptor source: a human donor in good health. Some libraries in this study had Jurkat cell RNA spiked in.

This clonotype was counted ten times or more. CDR3 sequence: CASSLDFAGVTDTQYF. Written as DNA, the CDR3 is TGTGCCAGCAGTCTCGACTTTGCGGGAGTGACAGATACGCAGTATTTT. This rearrangement joins TRBV2 to TRBJ2-3; 7 bases are a match to TRBD2. The CDR3 is 16 amino acids. V shed 5 bases, J shed 3 bases, and the junction held 11 bases outside the gene matches. Looked up from germline, CDR1 is SNHLY and CDR2 is FYNNEI.

The chain is built from TRBV27 and TRBJ2-1, with TRBD2 matching over 8 bases. V shed 3 bases and J 12 bases; nucleotides not matched to a gene: 7. From germline, CDR1 is MNHEY and CDR2 SMNVEV (reference sequence). The CDR3 has 13 residues. The CDR3 here is CASSLGLGYGQFF. CDR3 sequence (DNA): TGTGCCAGCAGTTTGGGACTAGGTTATGGGCAGTTCTTC.

This clonotype has a handful of counts. The V gene is TRBV2, the J gene TRBJ1-5, with a tentative D call TRBD1 (6 bases). CDR3 length equals 15 residues. Germline CDR1 reads SNHLY; CDR2 reads FYNNEI. V lost 4 bases, J lost 0 bases, and 10 bases lay in between. Here the CDR3 reads CASSGEGVSNQPQHF. The CDR3 coding sequence is TGTGCCAGCAGTGGGGAGGGGGTTAGCAATCAGCCCCAGCATTTT.

This clonotype came up a few times. This chain links TRBV20-1 with TRBJ1-5; possible D gene TRBD1, 5 bases. In germline, CDR1 is DFQATT, CDR2 SNEGSKA (reference sequence). This CDR3 contains 16 residues. V dropped 0 bases and J dropped 0 bases, with 12 bases sitting between them. In DNA, the CDR3 is TGCAGTGCTAGAGATCCCCAGGACAATAGCAATCAGCCCCAGCATTTT. Encoded protein: CSARDPQDNSNQPQHF.

The V and J genes are TRBV6-5 and TRBJ1-4, with D unclear. Between the trimmed V and J ends, which lost 2 bases and 7 bases, there was a span of 8 bases. The CDR3 covers 13 residues. CDR1 is MNHEY, CDR2 SVGAGI, per germline. The DNA for the CDR3 is TGTGCCAGCAGTTACGGGGTTAGTGAAAAACTGTTTTTT. This translates into CASSYGVSEKLFF.

The chain has TRBV2 and TRBJ1-3, with 7 positions matching TRBD1. The germline V gene has CDR1 SNHLY and CDR2 FYNNEI. The CDR3 has 15 residues. Trimming took 6 bases from V and 0 from J; bases not matched to a gene: 5. CDR3 sequence: CASRGGQSSGNTIYF. CDR3 nucleotide sequence: TGTGCCAGCAGAGGGGGACAGTCCTCTGGAAACACCATATATTTT.

There are many counts of this clonotype. The chain links TRBV6-5 to TRBJ2-3; D not certain. Germline CDR1 is MNHEY and CDR2 is SVGAGI. The V and J ends lost 0 bases and 5 bases respectively, with 9 bases between them. The CDR3 runs 14 residues. CDR3 sequence reads: CASSYSPGRDTQYF. Written as DNA, the CDR3 is TGTGCCAGCAGTTACTCGCCAGGAAGAGATACGCAGTATTTT.

In its sample, this clonotype was seen many times. The chain uses TRBV29-1 and TRBJ2-7; no clear D gene. Germline values: CDR1 SQVTM, CDR2 ANQGSEA. This CDR3 contains 13 residues. V shed 3 bases and J shed 4 bases, with 13 bases lying between them. The CDR3 sequence is CSVELVGTYEQYF. The CDR3 bases are TGCAGCGTTGAGTTGGTGGGTACGTACGAGCAGTACTTC.

This chain joins TRBV7-9 and TRBJ2-1, with 9 bases fitting TRBD2. The V gene end was trimmed by 5 bases and the J gene end by 4 bases; junction bases not matched to a gene: 6. This CDR3 is 15 amino acids long. The germline CDR1 and CDR2 sequences are SEHNR and FQNEAQ (reference sequence). The CDR3 loop reads CASSRAAGGYNEQFF. The CDR3 region has the DNA TGTGCCAGCAGCCGAGCAGCGGGGGGATACAATGAGCAGTTCTTC.

This clonotype was seen more than once but under ten times. The V gene is TRBV5-4, the J gene TRBJ1-1, with 7 bases identical to TRBD1. The germline gives CDR1 SGHNT, CDR2 YYREEE (reference sequence). V lost 2 bases to trimming and J lost 7 bases; unmatched junction nucleotides: 11. The CDR3 is 15 amino acids. The CDR3 bases are TGTGCCAGCAGCTTCGCAGGGGGGGCATCTGATGAAGCTTTCTTT. Its translation is CASSFAGGASDEAFF.

The genes are TRBV24-1 and TRBJ2-1, with D perhaps matching TRBD2 (5 bases). This CDR3 contains 13 residues. In germline, CDR1 is KGHDR, CDR2 SFDVKD. V dropped 10 bases and J dropped 0 bases, with 9 bases sitting between them. The CDR3 loop reads CATTGSSYNEQFF. For the CDR3, the DNA is TGTGCCACGACGGGGTCCTCCTACAATGAGCAGTTCTTC.

This clonotype showed up many times. The rearrangement joins TRBV29-1 to TRBJ2-5, with 8 nucleotides matching TRBD2. Germline values: CDR1 SQVTM, CDR2 ANQGSEA. The V gene end was trimmed by 5 bases and the J gene end by 4 bases; junction bases not matched to a gene: 3. This CDR3 spans 12 amino acids. The CDR3 spells CSVSGGPETQYF. CDR3 in DNA: TGCAGCGTTTCGGGAGGGCCAGAGACCCAGTACTTC. The full variable domain, its missing parts supplied by reference TRBV29-1 and TRBJ2-5, is SAVISQKPSRDICQRGTSLTIQCQVDSQVTMMFWYRQQPGQSLTLIATANQGSEATYESGFVIDKFPISRPNLTFSTLTVSNMSPEDSSIYLCSVSGGPETQYFGPGTRLLVL.

This clonotype was found many times. This chain uses TRBV20-1 with TRBJ2-7, with TRBD1 matching 8 bases. The trim removed 4 bases at V and 3 bases at J, leaving 5 bases unmatched. Per the germline V gene, CDR1 is DFQATT and CDR2 is SNEGSKA (reference sequence). CDR3 length equals 13 residues. As DNA, the CDR3 is TGCAGTGCTATGGACAGGGTTTTCTACGAGCAGTACTTC. Translated, it gives CSAMDRVFYEQYF.

This clonotype was detected a few times. V gene TRBV7-9 combines with J gene TRBJ2-3; TRBD2 aligns across 10 bases. Germline-derived CDR1 and CDR2 are SEHNR and FQNEAQ (reference sequence). V dropped 0 bases and J dropped 5; count of bases not matched to a gene: 5. The CDR3 length is 16 residues. CDR3 in DNA: TGTGCCAGCAGCTTAGCTGTAGCGGGGGGCATAGATACGCAGTATTTT. As protein: CASSLAVAGGIDTQYF.

As concerns this clonotype: The junction does not match germline at one end; this may be a read error. This sequence joins TRBV7-2 and TRBJ1-5; D unresolved. Germline V CDR1 and CDR2: SGHTA, FQGNSA. The CDR3 length is 15 residues. The CDR3 DNA is TGTGCCAGCAGCTACGATGACAATAGCGATCAGCCCCAGCGTTTT. It codes for CASSYDDNSDQPQRF.

This clonotype was recorded many times. The chain employs TRBV13 and TRBJ2-7; 10 nucleotides agree with TRBD1. Trimming cost V 4 bases and J 7 bases; bases outside gene matches: 7. Germline CDR1 and CDR2: PRHDT and FYEKMQ (reference sequence). The CDR3 consists of 14 residues. The CDR3 reads CASSSRQGAGEQYF. In DNA form, the CDR3 reads TGTGCCAGCAGCTCACGACAGGGGGCGGGGGAGCAGTACTTC.

The chain has TRBV10-3 and TRBJ2-7; 11 nucleotides align to TRBD2. Losses at the gene ends were 4 bases for V and 1 base for J; bases not matched to a gene: 9. CDR1 and CDR2 from the germline V gene are ENHRY and SYGVKD. The CDR3 runs to 17 residues. CDR3 DNA: TGTGCCATCAGTGGTAATAGCGGGGGGGCGGGGTCCTACGAGCAGTACTTC. This translates into CAISGNSGGAGSYEQYF.

This clonotype was seen repeatedly, ten times or more. The V and J genes are TRBV5-6 and TRBJ1-1; D gene ambiguous. Trimming shortened V by 4 bases and J by 1 base, and 8 bases separated the two germline ends. From germline, CDR1 is SGHDT and CDR2 YYEEEE. This CDR3 is built from 13 residues. The DNA of the CDR3 is TGTGCCAGCAGCAGGCCCAAGAACACTGAAGCTTTCTTT. This encodes CASSRPKNTEAFF.

This chain links TRBV6-5 with TRBJ2-7; the match to TRBD2 covers 7 bases. This CDR3 has 15 amino acids. Germline CDR1 reads MNHEY; CDR2 reads SVGAGI. Germline trimming cut 0 bases from V and 3 bases from J; bases unmatched to any gene: 5. The CDR3 nucleotides are TGTGCCAGCAGTTACTCGACGCGGGGGAACTACGAGCAGTACTTC. This encodes CASSYSTRGNYEQYF.

This clonotype was seen repeatedly, ten times or more. The genes are TRBV5-5 and TRBJ2-7; D is ambiguous. The germline V gene has CDR1 SGHKS and CDR2 YYEKEE (reference sequence). V was cut by 4 bases and J by 2 bases, with 13 bases left in between. The CDR3 consists of 14 residues. CDR3 loop: CASSKSVGAYEQYF. CDR3 in DNA: TGTGCCAGCAGCAAGAGTGTGGGTGCCTACGAGCAGTACTTC.